One sample yielded the 24 T cell receptor beta chains listed below, sequenced in a study of CD8 T cells in Susac syndrome. Random hexamers were used to reverse transcribe an amount of roughly 0.45 to 1 ug RNA. TCRdb fed the immunoSEQ multiplex PCR reads into MiXCR, producing one record per CDR3 protein. The table shows about 240,000 distinct CDR3 sequences, with around 96% occurring only once. The sequencing input was CD4+ T cells from PBMCs. The receptors shown here come from a human donor with Susac syndrome.

DNA of the CDR3: TGTGCCAGTGGCCGGGGGCGAGCACAAGAGACCCAGTACTTC. This gives the protein CASGRGRAQETQYF. The chain has TRBV6-5 and TRBJ2-5; the D gene could be TRBD1 or TRBD2 (6 bases each). The germline V gene has CDR1 MNHEY and CDR2 SVGAGI. The CDR3 totals 14 residues. The V and J ends lost 9 bases and 2 bases respectively, with 16 bases between them.

In its sample, this clonotype was seen a few times. CDR3 in DNA: TGTGCCAGCAGCTTGGGACTAGCTGACTACAATGAGCAGTTCTTC. Its protein product is CASSLGLADYNEQFF. J is TRBJ2-1 and V is TRBV7-9; 9 bases are a match to TRBD2. This CDR3 comprises 15 residues. V was clipped by 3 bases and J by 3 bases; unmatched bases: 3. CDR1 is SEHNR, CDR2 FQNEAQ, per germline (reference sequence).

On this clonotype: One end of the junction does not line up with germline, which may come from a read error. The chain has TRBV12-3 or TRBV12-4 and TRBJ2-3; a possible D gene is TRBD1 (6 bases). The CDR3 runs to 15 residues. CDR3 DNA sequence: TGTGCCAGCGCCCAGGGGCAGTGGACTTCAGATACGCAATATTTT. Amino acids: CASAQGQWTSDTQYF.

This rearrangement joins TRBV2 to TRBJ1-1, with TRBD1 identical over 7 bases. In germline, CDR1 is SNHLY, CDR2 FYNNEI. CDR3 length: 14 amino acids. V was pared by 5 bases and J by 8 bases, with 11 bases of the junction left unmatched. CDR3 amino acids: CASSLTGTAYEAFF. CDR3 in DNA: TGTGCCAGCAGTCTGACTGGGACAGCCTACGAAGCTTTCTTT. Looking up the rest from reference TRBV2 and TRBJ1-1 gives the full variable domain: EPEVTQTPSHQVTQMGQEVILRCVPISNHLYFYWYRQILGQKVEFLVSFYNNEISEKSEIFDDQFSVERPDGSNFTLKIRSTKLEDSAMYFCASSLTGTAYEAFFGQGTRLTVV.

This rearrangement joins TRBV29-1 to TRBJ2-1; TRBD1 might be the D (5 bases). Trimming left V 8 bases short and J 9 bases short, with 20 bases between. The V gene's germline CDR1 is SQVTM and CDR2 ANQGSEA. The CDR3 contains 13 residues. CDR3 amino acids: CSSNVGRAGEQFF. The CDR3 DNA sequence: TGCAGCTCCAACGTTGGCAGGGCAGGTGAGCAGTTCTTC.

This clonotype was seen a single time. The chain links TRBV11-1 to TRBJ2-3; D possibly corresponds to TRBD2 (6 bases). Germline V gene data show CDR1 as SGHAT and CDR2 as FQDESV (reference sequence). Trimming took off 5 bases at V and 2 bases at J, with 14 bases between the two ends. CDR3 size: 15 residues. The DNA of the CDR3 is TGTGCCAGCAGCCTTGGGACTGATAACACAGATACGCAGTATTTT. Its translation is CASSLGTDNTDTQYF.

The rearrangement uses TRBV3-1 and TRBJ1-1; TRBD1 might be the D (5 bases). The V gene's germline CDR1 is LGHDT and CDR2 YNNKEL (reference sequence). The germline V and J ends were trimmed by 3 bases and 1 base, with 12 bases remaining between them. This CDR3 has 15 amino acids. CDR3 region: CASSQLGTANTEAFF. CDR3 nucleotide sequence: TGTGCCAGCAGCCAGCTCGGGACGGCGAACACTGAAGCTTTCTTT.

The rearrangement links TRBV29-1 to TRBJ2-3, with a possible D match to TRBD1 (6 bases). Germline V gene sequence: CDR1 SQVTM, CDR2 ANQGSEA. The CDR3 sequence is 14 residues long. V was shortened by 7 bases and J by 2 bases, with 16 bases between the two germline ends. CDR3 nucleotides: TGCAGCGCAGGAAGGACAGCGGACACAGATACGCAGTATTTT. Translation gives CSAGRTADTDTQYF.

V usage is TRBV27 and J usage is TRBJ2-1; D remains ambiguous. The CDR3 consists of 13 residues. CDR1 and CDR2 from the germline V gene are MNHEY and SMNVEV (reference sequence). The V end lost 10 bases, the J end lost 7 bases, and 17 bases lay between the germline ends. The CDR3 DNA reads TGTGCCACTCATCGGGCCGGGCGGAATGAGCAGTTCTTC. Residues: CATHRAGRNEQFF.

The rearrangement joins TRBV7-9 to TRBJ2-7, with D maybe TRBD2 (5 bases). Trimming removed 5 bases at V and 9 bases at J, with 11 bases between. Germline V gene sequence: CDR1 SEHNR, CDR2 FQNEAQ (reference sequence). The CDR3 consists of 11 residues. Written as DNA, the CDR3 is TGTGCCAGCAGCGCTGAGGGATCGCAGTACTTC. The encoded protein is CASSAEGSQYF. Drawing the rest from reference TRBV7-9 and TRBJ2-7, the complete variable domain is DTGVSQNPRHKITKRGQNVTFRCDPISEHNRLYWYRQTLGQGPEFLTYFQNEAQLEKSRLLSDRFSAERPKGSFSTLEIQRTEQGDSAMYLCASSAEGSQYFGPGTRLTVT.

The chain recombines TRBV15 with TRBJ1-1; the D is unclear. The CDR3 contains 16 residues. V was shortened by 0 bases and J by 5 bases, with 16 bases between the two germline ends. CDR1 is LNHNV and CDR2 is YYDKDF in the germline V gene (reference sequence). This chain's CDR3 is CATSRETFAGWTEAFF. CDR3 in DNA: TGTGCCACCAGCAGAGAGACGTTCGCGGGTTGGACTGAAGCTTTCTTT. The variable domain in full, with the rest retrieved from reference TRBV15 and TRBJ1-1, is DAMVIQNPRYQVTQFGKPVTLSCSQTLNHNVMYWYQQKSSQAPKLLFHYYDKDFNNEADTPDNFQSRRPNTSFCFLDIRSPGLGDTAMYLCATSRETFAGWTEAFFGQGTRLTVV.

This chain joins TRBV11-2 and TRBJ2-7; no definite D call. The CDR3 has 14 residues. The V gene lost 2 bases and the J gene lost 4 bases, with 12 bases spanning the gap. Germline values: CDR1 SGHAT, CDR2 FQNNGV. The CDR3 here is CASSLLGGPYEQYF. DNA of the CDR3: TGTGCCAGCAGCTTATTGGGCGGTCCTTACGAGCAGTACTTC.

CDR3 loop: CSATGEATAPWETQYF. The CDR3 nucleotides read TGCAGTGCTACAGGGGAGGCGACGGCCCCCTGGGAGACCCAGTACTTC. This chain connects TRBV20-1 to TRBJ2-5; tentatively, D is TRBD1 or TRBD2 (6 bases each). V gave up 4 bases and J gave up 5 bases, with 23 bases separating them. The germline V gene encodes CDR1 DFQATT and CDR2 SNEGSKA (reference sequence). There are 16 residues in the CDR3.

The chain carries TRBV10-3 and TRBJ1-3; D unresolved. Germline V gene lookup returns CDR1 ENHRY and CDR2 SYGVKD. The CDR3 length is 15 residues. Trimming took off 4 bases at V and 0 bases at J, with 10 bases between the two ends. The CDR3 DNA reads as TGTGCCATCAGTGTCGTCAGACCCTCTGGAAACACCATATATTTT. This encodes CAISVVRPSGNTIYF.

The CDR3 DNA is TGCAGCGTTGAAGGCAGGGATGGGGAGACCCAGTACTTC. Protein sequence: CSVEGRDGETQYF. The rearrangement joins TRBV29-1 to TRBJ2-5; tentative D call: TRBD1 (5 bases). Germline lookup yields CDR1 SQVTM and CDR2 ANQGSEA. The CDR3 spans 13 residues. V lost 1 base, J lost 5 bases, and 11 bases lay in between.

This clonotype was recorded only once. V is TRBV25-1 and J is TRBJ2-1; 11 nucleotides match TRBD2. Germline V CDR1 and CDR2: MGHDK, SYGVNS. V was pared by 5 bases and J by 2 bases, with 11 bases of the junction left unmatched. CDR3 length equals 18 residues. The DNA of the CDR3 is TGTGCCAGCAGTCGAGAGACTAGCGGGACCGCCGCCTACAATGAGCAGTTCTTC. It translates to CASSRETSGTAAYNEQFF.

The gene calls are TRBV19 and TRBJ1-2; a possible D gene is TRBD1 (6 bases). CDR3 length: 14 amino acids. Germline loops: CDR1 LNHDA, CDR2 SQIVND (reference sequence). V was pared by 11 bases and J by 5 bases, with 21 bases between. The CDR3 sequence: CASGGPGRIYGYTF. The CDR3 coding sequence is TGTGCCTCGGGGGGGCCGGGACGGATTTATGGCTACACCTTC.

The chain recombines TRBV20-1 with TRBJ2-1, with D maybe TRBD1 (5 bases). This CDR3 region has 13 residues. The V gene lost 5 bases and the J gene lost 1 base, with 9 bases spanning the gap. Germline V gene data show CDR1 as DFQATT and CDR2 as SNEGSKA (reference sequence). In DNA form, the CDR3 reads TGCAGTGCTCAATCAGGGTCCTACAATGAGCAGTTCTTC. Its protein product is CSAQSGSYNEQFF.

The chain recombines TRBV29-1 with TRBJ1-2; a weak D match, TRBD1 (6 bases). Germline CDR1 reads SQVTM; CDR2 reads ANQGSEA. V lost 4 bases and J lost 3, with 12 bases in between. This CDR3 is 13 amino acids long. The CDR3: CSVVGTNDYGYTF. CDR3 bases: TGCAGCGTTGTAGGGACAAACGACTATGGCTACACCTTC.

This chain uses TRBV6-5 with TRBJ2-7; D remains ambiguous. CDR3 size: 11 residues. The V gene's germline CDR1 is MNHEY and CDR2 SVGAGI. The ends were cut back, 6 bases at V and 4 bases at J, with 7 bases in the middle. CDR3 DNA sequence: TGTGCCAGCAGAGACGGATACGAGCAGTACTTC. Its translation is CASRDGYEQYF.

The chain links TRBV29-1 to TRBJ1-4, with 7 bases matching TRBD1. The CDR3 consists of 15 residues. V lost 6 bases and J lost 5; bases outside the gene matches: 12. Germline CDR1 and CDR2: SQVTM and ANQGSEA. The CDR3 here is CSVADRASPNEKLFF. The CDR3 nucleotides are TGCAGCGTCGCTGACAGGGCGAGCCCCAATGAAAAACTGTTTTTT.

This chain uses TRBV7-9 with TRBJ2-7; no firm D call. This CDR3 region has 14 residues. V was shortened by 1 base and J by 2 bases, with 9 bases between the two germline ends. CDR1 and CDR2 (germline): SEHNR, FQNEAQ (reference sequence). In DNA, the CDR3 is TGTGCCAGCAGCTTAGGTAGGCATACCTACGAGCAGTACTTC. Translated: CASSLGRHTYEQYF.

This clonotype was observed once. The rearrangement joins TRBV6-2 or TRBV6-3 to TRBJ1-5; D remains unclear. This CDR3 contains 11 residues. The germline V gene encodes CDR1 MNHEY and CDR2 SVGEGT. V was cut by 5 bases and J by 9 bases, with 8 bases left in between. CDR3 region: CASSHGLPQHF. As DNA, the CDR3 is TGTGCCAGCAGTCACGGACTGCCCCAGCATTTT.

The chain couples TRBV20-1 to TRBJ2-7; 7 positions agree with TRBD2. The CDR3 length is 15 residues. CDR1 DFQATT and CDR2 SNEGSKA come from the germline V gene (reference sequence). J lost 0 bases, V lost 0 bases, and 5 bases had no gene match. CDR3 in amino acids: CSAREGGRASYEQYF. CDR3 DNA: TGCAGTGCTAGAGAGGGGGGGAGGGCCTCCTACGAGCAGTACTTC.